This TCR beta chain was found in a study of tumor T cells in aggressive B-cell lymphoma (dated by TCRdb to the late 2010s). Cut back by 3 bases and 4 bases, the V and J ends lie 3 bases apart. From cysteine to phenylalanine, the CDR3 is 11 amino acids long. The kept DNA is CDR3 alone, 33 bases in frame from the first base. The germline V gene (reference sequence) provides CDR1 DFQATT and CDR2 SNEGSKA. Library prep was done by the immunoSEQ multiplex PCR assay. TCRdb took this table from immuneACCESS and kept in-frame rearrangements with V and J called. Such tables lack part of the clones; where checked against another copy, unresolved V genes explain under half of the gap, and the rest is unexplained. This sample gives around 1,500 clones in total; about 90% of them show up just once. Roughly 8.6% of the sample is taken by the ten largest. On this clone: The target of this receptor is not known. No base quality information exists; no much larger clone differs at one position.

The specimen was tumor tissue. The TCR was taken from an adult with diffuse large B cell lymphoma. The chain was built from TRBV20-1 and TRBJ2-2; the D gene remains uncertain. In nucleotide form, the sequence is TGCAGTGCTAGCGGCACCGGGGAGCTGTTTTTT. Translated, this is CSASGTGELFF.